This T cell receptor (beta chain) was found in a study of post-analysis software for immune sequencing data. Study results and limitations: TRBV5-6, TRBV5-1 and TRBV20-1 were among five TRBV segments more frequent in patients than controls.

Germline lookup yields CDR1 MRHNA and CDR2 SNTAGT. Germline trimming cut 0 bases from V and 9 bases from J; bases unmatched to any gene: 9. The CDR3 spans 16 residues. This clonotype was detected a few times. Its matching antigen is unknown. Presence of unique molecular identifiers characterized the TCR beta cDNA libraries. Roughly 490,000 cDNA molecules came from about 1 to 10 million T cells. TCRdb re-called the PCR reads through MiXCR, storing one row per CDR3 protein. The sample carries roughly 800,000 distinct CDR3 sequences, around 46% recorded once. The sequence was obtained from a girl under 18 with multiple sclerosis. The chain combines TRBV6-4 with TRBJ2-1; TRBD2 matches 9 bases. Sequencing was performed on blood. DNA for the CDR3: TGTGCCAGCAGTGACTCGTTATCCCCAGCGGGAGGTGAGCAGTTCTTC. Its translation is CASSDSLSPAGGEQFF.